Here is one T cell receptor beta chain with its context. This clonotype was detected only a few times. It lacks a known antigen. No qualities accompany the bases; no much larger clone lies one base away. The library was prepared using 5' RACE. For sequencing, an Illumina HiSeq 2500 was employed. A second 7 to 11 cycle PCR used a sample-barcoded 5' primer and a J-beta primer mix. A template-switch 5' adaptor carrying 12 random nucleotides introduced a unique molecular identifier onto each TCR beta cDNA molecule. At least 2.5 million CDR3-containing paired-end reads were obtained from each sample. All of the RNA was converted into first-strand cDNA using the Mint cDNA synthesis kit, with a TRBC-specific oligonucleotide serving as the primer. After uracil-DNA glycosylase treatment, a first 18-cycle PCR used universal primers M1SS and BC2_uni_R on all cDNA. On the study's bioinformatics: For normalization, 1 million high-quality reads, each with a distinct molecular identifier, were randomly selected from each sample. Instead of being binned into consensus sequences, reads that shared molecular identifiers were thrown out. MiTCR, set to a Q25 quality threshold and the strictest error-elimination algorithm, was used for CDR3 identification, clonotype clustering and error correction. A nonparametric unseen species model using Euler transformation provided a lower-bound estimate of total TCR beta diversity. TCRdb's own reprocessing of the public reads used fastp at Q25 and MiXCR and kept productive beta chains. Merged by CDR3 protein, the rows form single entries marked with the most common genes and DNA. None of the V and J calls come from the authors' own analysis; TCRdb made them. The sample has around 800,000 distinct CDR3 sequences on record, more than 25% of them singletons. The ten largest account for 3% of the sample.

The CDR3 measures 14 amino acids from cysteine to phenylalanine. The entry retains the CDR3 DNA only, 42 bases that are in frame from base 1. CDR1 KGHDR and CDR2 SFDVKD were looked up in the germline V gene. V drops 2 bases and J drops 8 bases, leaving 12 bases in between. Donors were 35 to 40 systemically healthy Caucasian individuals from Russia aged 6 to 90 years. Ten milliliters of peripheral blood were drawn from each donor into EDTA-treated Vacutainer tubes. Ficoll-Paque density-gradient centrifugation was used to isolate PBMCs, with at least 6.5 million per sample. Total RNA was extracted from PBMCs with Trizol reagent, with at least 6 micrograms obtained per sample. For every donor, an aliquot of PBMCs went through flow cytometry to measure the percentages of naive CD45RAhigh/CD27high T cells. These data originate in a study of blood T cells in healthy people across ages (dated by TCRdb to the mid-2010s). Turning to the overall study: In model experiments, template switching captured about one uniquely barcoded TCR beta cDNA molecule for every two T cells. Age-related changes in TCR beta repertoire diversity were measured in the study by deep sequencing normalized with unique cDNA molecular identifiers. Two additional independent replicas of 1 million unique cDNA reads from the same blood draw were analyzed for two donors (one aged 18 to 30 and one aged 80 or older). The donors were split into four age groups: young (average around 16 years), middle-aged (around 37), aged (roughly 60) and long-lived (over 75). General study outcomes and caveats: Estimates of total diversity based on one million sequenced T cells were regarded as lower bounds and as underestimates. Compared with the aged group, more naive CD4+ T cells, fewer expanded clones and increased TCR diversity were shown by the long-lived group, suggesting age selection. Observed TCR beta diversity per million T cells fell roughly linearly with age, and a significant reduction was already apparent by age roughly 40. Conclusive comparison of naive and antigen-experienced compartments was prevented by the profiling of bulk unsorted PBMCs. The percentage of naive T cells measured by flow cytometry correlated strongly with observed TCR beta diversity. Donor CMV infection status was unknown, potentially confounding age-related changes in expanded clonotypes.

These data also featured in a second study, about T cells of mothers and their children. The second investigation adds: Donors were nine systemically healthy Caucasian individuals: three mothers and their six children. cDNA synthesis used all of the extracted RNA, with approximately 1.4 ug of RNA in each 15 ul reaction. Sample barcodes and 2-4 random nucleotides were added via the M1S primer in the second PCR. More than 8.5 million TCR beta CDR3 reads were obtained from each mother, and about 3 million reads were obtained from each child. TCR recombination output is similarly shaped by thymic selection in related and unrelated pairs, with a minor effect exerted by inherited differences. Normalized repertoire overlap was always found to be slightly, but never significantly, higher in related mother-child pairs than in unrelated mother-child pairs. With a sensitivity of about 100 clones per million clonotypes, no persistent microchimeric T cell clones were detected. Deep NGS was used in the study to compare the TCR beta repertoires of mothers and children and to look for features that separate related mother-child pairs from unrelated individuals. The mean age was around 42 +/- 4 years for the mothers and approximately 11 +/- 4 years for the children. After adapters were ligated using NEBNext reagents, the libraries underwent 100+100 nt paired-end sequencing on an Illumina HiSeq 2000. To prevent cross-contamination, the mother and child libraries were prepared a month apart and were sequenced in separate runs. For each donor, somewhere between roughly 500,000 and 2,300,000 distinct TCR beta clonotypes were identified. Naive TCR beta clonotypes were estimated from low-frequency clonotypes matched to each donor's FACS-determined naive share, without sorting.

The chain is assembled from TRBV24-1 and TRBJ2-4; a confident D gene designation cannot be given. The receptor was isolated from a boy aged 5-17 years in good health. Sequenced: blood. At the DNA level, the sequence is TGTGCCACCAGTGATTCCGGGTCTGGGGACATTCAGTACTTC. It codes for CATSDSGSGDIQYF.